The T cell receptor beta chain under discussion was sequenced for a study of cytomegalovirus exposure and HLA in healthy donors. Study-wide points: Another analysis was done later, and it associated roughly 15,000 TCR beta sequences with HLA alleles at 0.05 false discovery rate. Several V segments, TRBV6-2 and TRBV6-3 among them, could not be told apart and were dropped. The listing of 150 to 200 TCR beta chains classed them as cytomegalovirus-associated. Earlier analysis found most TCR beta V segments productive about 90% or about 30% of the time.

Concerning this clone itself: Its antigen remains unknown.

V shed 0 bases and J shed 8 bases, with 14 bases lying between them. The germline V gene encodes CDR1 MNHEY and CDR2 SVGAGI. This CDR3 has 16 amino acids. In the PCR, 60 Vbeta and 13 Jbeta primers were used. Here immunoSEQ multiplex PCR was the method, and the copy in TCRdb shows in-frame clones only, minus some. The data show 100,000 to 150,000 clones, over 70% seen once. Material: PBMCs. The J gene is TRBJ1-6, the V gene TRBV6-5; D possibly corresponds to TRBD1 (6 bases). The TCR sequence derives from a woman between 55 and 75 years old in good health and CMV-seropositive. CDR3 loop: CASSYSWGAGDSPLHF. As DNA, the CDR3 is TGTGCCAGCAGTTACTCGTGGGGCGCAGGGGATTCACCCCTCCACTTT.